Listed below are T cell receptor beta chains from one sample, sequenced in a study of post-analysis software for immune sequencing data. MiXCR, applied by TCRdb to the PCR reads, yields one record per CDR3 protein. The data show around 440,000 distinct CDR3 sequences, around 40% seen once. The sequenced material came from blood. The receptors originated from a girl aged 10-17 years with multiple sclerosis. Both conserved end residues are part of each CDR3. D genes are given only for firm matches. The size field is filled for only some rows; it gives once, few, many or a size class.

V,D,J,size,CDR3,DNA
TRBV6-1,TRBD1,TRBJ2-1,few,CASSELQGVYNEQFF,TGTGCCAGCAGTGAGTTACAGGGGGTCTACAATGAGCAGTTCTTC
TRBV20-1,-,TRBJ2-7,-,CSARTDMQNEQYF,TGCAGTGCTAGGACGGACATGCAGAACGAGCAGTACTTC
TRBV6-6,-,TRBJ2-7,-,CATGLTPYYEQYF,TGTGCCACAGGATTGACGCCTTACTACGAGCAGTACTTC
TRBV4-1,TRBD2,TRBJ2-7,-,CASSQGTSGAYEQYF,TGCGCCAGCAGCCAAGGGACTAGCGGAGCCTACGAGCAGTACTTC
TRBV29-1,TRBD2,TRBJ2-5,-,CSVEPGLAGGSWETQYF,TGCAGCGTTGAACCCGGACTAGCGGGAGGTTCATGGGAGACCCAGTACTTC
TRBV20-1,-,TRBJ2-5,-,CSAQGVAGKGETQYF,TGCAGTGCGCAGGGAGTGGCGGGAAAGGGGGAGACCCAGTACTTC
TRBV5-1,-,TRBJ2-1,-,CASSLASESSYNEQFF,TGCGCCAGCAGCTTGGCCTCCGAGAGCTCCTACAATGAGCAGTTCTTC
TRBV5-5,TRBD1,TRBJ2-7,-,CASMHRGSNYEQYF,TGTGCCAGTATGCACAGGGGATCAAACTACGAGCAGTACTTC
TRBV7-2,-,TRBJ1-2,-,CASSSVPQRALNGYTF,TGTGCCAGCAGCTCCGTCCCCCAGAGGGCGCTCAATGGCTACACCTTC
TRBV20-1,TRBD2,TRBJ2-7,many,CSARGAGDYGEQYF,TGCAGTGCTAGAGGGGCGGGGGACTACGGGGAGCAGTACTTC
TRBV4-1,-,TRBJ2-7,-,CASSDRLVVIGEQYF,TGCGCCAGCAGCGACCGACTAGTAGTGATAGGCGAGCAGTACTTC
TRBV4-1,TRBD2,TRBJ2-7,-,CASSQDSTSGRAEQYF,TGCGCCAGCAGCCAAGATTCGACAAGCGGGAGGGCCGAGCAGTACTTC
TRBV28,-,TRBJ2-5,-,CAIGRRQSQETQYF,TGTGCCATAGGACGCAGACAGAGCCAAGAGACCCAGTACTTC
TRBV25-1,-,TRBJ2-7,-,CASSGSAYEQYF,TGTGCCAGCAGTGGCAGCGCCTACGAGCAGTACTTC